One sample yielded the 28 T cell receptor beta chains listed below, sequenced in a study of T cell responses to AZD1222 COVID-19 vaccine. Libraries were prepared by immunoSEQ multiplex PCR; TCRdb keeps only in-frame clonotypes and omits some of them. The sample holds over 85,000 clones, 88% seen once. This sample comprised peripheral blood, obtained on day 0 of AZD1222 vaccination. These receptors originate from an adult in good health.

The sample holds one count of this clone. The gene calls are TRBV3-1 (or the pseudogene TRBV3-2) and TRBJ2-3; 7 bases match TRBD2. J was trimmed by 3 bases and V by 3 bases; bases with no gene match: 9. The V gene's germline CDR1 is LGHDT and CDR2 YNNKEL (reference sequence). The CDR3 totals 16 residues. The CDR3 bases are TGTGCCAGCAGCCAGTCTAGCGGCACGGGGACAGATACGCAGTATTTT. As protein: CASSQSSGTGTDTQYF.

The chain joins TRBV7-9 to TRBJ2-5; D ambiguous. The CDR3 runs to 13 residues. Germline V gene lookup returns CDR1 SEHNR and CDR2 FQNEAQ (reference sequence). V shed 2 bases and J shed 4 bases, with 8 bases lying between them. CDR3 sequence: CASSLFVPETQYF. The CDR3 coding sequence is TGTGCCAGCAGCTTATTCGTGCCAGAGACCCAGTACTTC.

The gene calls are TRBV5-1 and TRBJ2-2; 7 nucleotides agree with TRBD1. This CDR3 has 15 residues. V was clipped by 4 bases and J by 7 bases; unmatched bases: 10. Germline V gene sequence: CDR1 SGHRS, CDR2 YFSETQ. The CDR3 coding sequence is TGCGCCAGCAGCACCGGCCAGGGGGTAGGCGGGGAGCTGTTTTTT. This codes for CASSTGQGVGGELFF.

This sequence joins TRBV29-1 and TRBJ2-7; D is uncertain. Trimming took 4 bases from V and 2 from J, leaving 9 bases between them. The CDR3 extends over 12 amino acids. CDR1 SQVTM and CDR2 ANQGSEA come from the germline V gene. The CDR3 DNA reads TGCAGCGTTGCCGGTGTTACCTACGAGCAGTACTTC. It codes for CSVAGVTYEQYF.

DNA for the CDR3: TGTGCCAGCACCCCTGAGGGACTAGGACCGTTCTACAATGAGCAGTTCTTC. It is translated as CASTPEGLGPFYNEQFF. J is TRBJ2-1 and V is TRBV7-9, with 8 bases identical to TRBD2. Germline V gives CDR1 SEHNR, CDR2 FQNEAQ (reference sequence). Germline trimming cut 7 bases from V and 3 bases from J; bases unmatched to any gene: 14. This CDR3 is built from 17 residues.

This clone was counted once. The chain uses TRBV9 and TRBJ2-1; 8 nucleotides line up with TRBD2. The CDR3 is made up of 14 amino acids. V shed 6 bases and J 4 bases; nucleotides not matched to a gene: 6. The germline CDR1 and CDR2 sequences are SGDLS and YYNGEE. The CDR3 sequence: CASNYGGRYNEQFF. For the CDR3, the DNA is TGTGCCAGCAATTATGGCGGGAGGTACAATGAGCAGTTCTTC.

This clone was seen once. The chain has TRBV7-9 and TRBJ1-4; 7 bases map to TRBD1. CDR1 and CDR2 from the germline V gene are SEHNR and FQNEAQ (reference sequence). The CDR3 sequence is 15 residues long. J lost 4 bases, V lost 5 bases, and 7 bases had no gene match. The CDR3, as DNA: TGTGCCAGCAGCCAACAGGGGTGGGGTAATGAAAAACTGTTTTTT. Translation gives CASSQQGWGNEKLFF.

The chain recombines TRBV13 with TRBJ1-2; D ambiguous. Germline loops: CDR1 PRHDT, CDR2 FYEKMQ (reference sequence). The CDR3 extends over 12 amino acids. Trimming removed 5 bases from V and 8 bases from J, with 12 bases in between. The CDR3 nucleotides read TGTGCCAGCAGCGTCCCATACCCGGGCTACACCTTC. Encoded protein: CASSVPYPGYTF.

The chain is built from TRBV20-1 and TRBJ1-3; D not certain. Germline assignment: CDR1 DFQATT and CDR2 SNEGSKA (reference sequence). V was clipped by 3 bases and J by 0 bases, with 12 bases between them. This CDR3 is 15 amino acids long. Here the CDR3 reads CSASGRPISGNTIYF. CDR3 coding DNA: TGCAGTGCTAGTGGGCGGCCGATCTCTGGAAACACCATATATTTT.

V usage is TRBV6-1 and J usage is TRBJ2-4, with D possibly called TRBD1 or TRBD2 (6 bases each). V lost 3 bases to trimming and J lost 1 base, with 10 bases between them. This CDR3 is 15 amino acids long. CDR1 and CDR2 (germline): MNHNS, SASEGT. The DNA for the CDR3 is TGTGCCAGCAGTGAGGGGGGCTTCGCCAAAAACATTCAGTACTTC. It translates to CASSEGGFAKNIQYF.

V and J are TRBV18 and TRBJ1-5, with no clear D. The CDR3 is made up of 12 amino acids. Germline V gene lookup returns CDR1 KGHSH and CDR2 LQKENI. V was trimmed by 2 bases and J by 6 bases, leaving 5 bases between them. The CDR3 sequence: CASSPSSQPQHF. The CDR3 region has the DNA TGTGCCAGCTCACCAAGTAGTCAGCCCCAGCATTTT.

The chain is built from TRBV25-1 and TRBJ2-1; 8 bases line up with TRBD2. Germline assignment: CDR1 MGHDK and CDR2 SYGVNS. The CDR3 totals 15 residues. The V segment lost 4 bases and the J segment 4 bases; nucleotides outside the gene matches: 6. The DNA of the CDR3 is TGTGCCAGCAGTGGTTCACTAGCGGTATACAATGAGCAGTTCTTC. This gives the protein CASSGSLAVYNEQFF.

The rearrangement links TRBV4-2 to TRBJ1-4, with unresolved D. The length of the CDR3 is 17 residues. Germline V gives CDR1 LGHNA, CDR2 YNFKEQ. Deletions cut 0 bases from V and 8 bases from J, with 19 bases between. The CDR3 protein is CASSQDRGGLVGEKLFF. The CDR3 DNA reads as TGTGCCAGCAGCCAAGATCGAGGAGGTTTAGTAGGGGAAAAACTGTTTTTT.

The V and J genes are TRBV10-2 and TRBJ1-6; D ambiguous. Trimming removed 3 bases from V and 7 bases from J, with 7 bases in between. The CDR3 length is 13 residues. The germline gives CDR1 WSHSY, CDR2 SAAADI. CDR3 protein: CASSETQNSPLHF. As DNA, the CDR3 is TGCGCCAGCAGTGAAACACAGAATTCACCCCTCCACTTT.

This clone turned up a few times. This rearrangement joins TRBV13 to TRBJ2-7; the D gene could be TRBD1 or TRBD2 (5 bases each). CDR1 PRHDT and CDR2 FYEKMQ come from the germline V gene (reference sequence). Trimming pared 6 bases from V and 6 bases from J, leaving 12 bases between. The CDR3 covers 12 residues. In nucleotides, the CDR3 is TGTGCCAGCAGAGAGGGGACCCTCGAGCAGTACTTC. The encoded protein is CASREGTLEQYF.

This chain connects TRBV7-8 to TRBJ1-2; 9 bases agree with TRBD1. The CDR3 covers 13 residues. The germline V gene has CDR1 SGHVS and CDR2 FQNEAQ. With V trimmed by 3 bases and J by 8 bases, 4 bases remained unmatched. The CDR3 spells CASSLDRGGGYTF. CDR3 in DNA: TGTGCCAGCAGCTTGGACAGGGGAGGAGGCTACACCTTC.

This clone came up once. The chain recombines TRBV25-1 with TRBJ2-3; D remains ambiguous. The CDR3 length is 12 residues. The germline CDR1 and CDR2 sequences are MGHDK and SYGVNS. The V gene lost 3 bases and the J gene lost 4 bases, with 5 bases spanning the gap. The CDR3 DNA sequence: TGTGCCAGCAGTGACCCTTCAGATACGCAGTATTTT. This codes for CASSDPSDTQYF.

A single count supports this clone. The chain combines TRBV27 with TRBJ1-2; perhaps TRBD1 as D (5 bases). V dropped 8 bases and J dropped 2 bases, with 15 bases sitting between them. Germline assignment: CDR1 MNHEY and CDR2 SMNVEV (reference sequence). CDR3 length: 14 residues. CDR3 in DNA: TGTGCCAGCGCCCCAGGGAAAGCCAACTATGGCTACACCTTC. As protein: CASAPGKANYGYTF.

V usage is TRBV18 and J usage is TRBJ2-7; D remains unclear. There are 11 residues in the CDR3. V lost 4 bases to trimming and J lost 0 bases, with 1 base between them. Germline V lookup: CDR1 KGHSH, CDR2 LQKENI. CDR3 amino acids: CASSLSYEQYF. The CDR3 DNA is TGTGCCAGCTCACTCTCCTACGAGCAGTACTTC.

The chain carries TRBV10-3 and TRBJ2-7; 7 bases are shared with TRBD2. CDR3 length equals 17 residues. Germline V gene sequence: CDR1 ENHRY, CDR2 SYGVKD. Trimming removed 0 bases from V and 1 base from J; junction bases left unmatched: 9. The CDR3 loop is CAISESLGGEGSYEQYF. CDR3 nucleotide sequence: TGTGCCATCAGTGAGTCTCTGGGTGGGGAGGGGTCCTACGAGCAGTACTTC.

The V call is TRBV10-3, the J call TRBJ1-5; D gene ambiguous. This CDR3 has 13 residues. Trimming stripped 8 bases from V and 0 bases from J, with 8 bases between. Germline CDR1 reads ENHRY; CDR2 reads SYGVKD. CDR3 residues: CAIRADSNQPQHF. The CDR3 region has the DNA TGTGCCATCCGGGCAGATAGCAATCAGCCCCAGCATTTT.

V is TRBV30 and J is TRBJ2-7; D ambiguous. Germline values: CDR1 GTSNPN, CDR2 SVGIG (reference sequence). The CDR3 consists of 12 residues. Trimming removed 6 bases at V and 2 bases at J, with 11 bases between. CDR3 residues: CACRRSAYEQYF. DNA of the CDR3: TGTGCCTGCAGACGGTCGGCCTACGAGCAGTACTTC.

The chain recombines TRBV5-1 with TRBJ1-2; D is undetermined. This CDR3 contains 12 residues. Trimming took 5 bases from V and 3 from J, leaving 8 bases between them. CDR1 is SGHRS and CDR2 is YFSETQ in the germline V gene. The CDR3 nucleotides are TGCGCCAGCAGGGTCGACCACTATGGCTACACCTTC. Its protein product is CASRVDHYGYTF.

Points on this clone: Germline and junction disagree at one end, which may indicate a read error. The chain links TRBV15 to TRBJ1-5, with D unclear. Germline assignment: CDR1 LNHNV and CDR2 YYDKDF (reference sequence). This CDR3 comprises 16 residues. The CDR3 bases are TGTGCCACCAGCAGAGATGCGCGGGGTCGCAACCAGCCCCAGCATTTT. Translation gives CATSRDARGRNQPQHF.

The V call is TRBV29-1, the J call TRBJ1-5; 11 bases fit TRBD1. This CDR3 has 13 residues. With 6 bases clipped from V and 5 bases from J, the junction kept 3 bases outside the gene matches. Germline-derived CDR1 and CDR2 are SQVTM and ANQGSEA. CDR3 protein: CSVGDRGDQPQHF. As DNA, the CDR3 is TGCAGCGTGGGGGACAGGGGGGATCAGCCCCAGCATTTT.

The gene calls are TRBV2 and TRBJ1-1; D unclear. The germline gives CDR1 SNHLY, CDR2 FYNNEI. Trimming stripped 0 bases from V and 1 base from J, with 6 bases between. CDR3 size: 14 residues. The CDR3 loop reads CASSEAPRNTEAFF. In DNA, the CDR3 is TGTGCCAGCAGTGAAGCCCCGAGGAACACTGAAGCTTTCTTT.

The rearrangement joins TRBV19 to TRBJ2-2, with TRBD2 identical over 13 bases. Germline CDR1 and CDR2: LNHDA and SQIVND (reference sequence). V shed 1 base and J 4 bases; nucleotides not matched to a gene: 3. The CDR3 consists of 17 residues. For the CDR3, the DNA is TGTGCCAGTAGTATAGGGACTAGCGGGGGAAGCACCGGGGAGCTGTTTTTT. Residues: CASSIGTSGGSTGELFF.

This chain joins TRBV7-8 and TRBJ1-2; D uncertain. Trimming removed 5 bases at V and 8 bases at J, with 15 bases between. Looked up from germline, CDR1 is SGHVS and CDR2 is FQNEAQ. The CDR3 is 13 amino acids. The CDR3 DNA is TGTGCCAGCAGCCCCGGGCCCCTGGGAGGCTACACCTTC. Translation: CASSPGPLGGYTF. The variable domain in full, completed from reference TRBV7-8 and TRBJ1-2, reads GAGVSQSPRYKVAKRGQDVALRCDPISGHVSLFWYQQALGQGPEFLTYFQNEAQLDKSGLPSDRFFAERPEGSVSTLKIQRTQQEDSAVYLCASSPGPLGGYTFGSGTRLTVV.